The sequence of this TCR beta chain was determined in a study of OX40 agonist ivuxolimab in advanced cancers. Looking at the study overall: Ivuxolimab was a fully human IgG2 agonistic monoclonal antibody targeting the costimulatory receptor OX40 (CD134). Intravenous ivuxolimab was administered to patients every 2 weeks at six dose levels: 0.01, 0.1, 0.3, 1.5, 3 and 10 mg/kg. Of the 50 to 55 patients in dose escalation, about 20 had hepatocellular carcinoma, roughly 15 had melanoma, 9 had renal cell carcinoma and 9 had head and neck cancer. The dose-escalation cohort was over 70% male with a mean age of around 62 years, ranging from 23 to 79. Patients were allowed to have had prior anti-PD-1, anti-PD-L1 or anti-CTLA-4 therapy, and about 40% of the dose-escalation patients had been treated with checkpoint inhibitors. Partial responses occurred in three dose-escalation patients: two with cutaneous melanoma and one with hepatocellular carcinoma. Peripheral TCRbeta sequencing aimed to test whether ivuxolimab altered TCR sequence diversity and caused clonal T-cell expansion. The paper covers the monotherapy dose-escalation part of the phase I ivuxolimab trial, which included N = 52 patients.

Genomic DNA was extracted from sorted cells for sequencing of the TCRbeta CDR3 region. TCRbeta CDR3 regions were sequenced using the immunoSEQ Assay. In its TCRdb copy, this immuneACCESS table keeps in-frame sequences only and misses some clones. Where compared with another copy, unresolved V genes explain less than half of these, and the others have no known cause. Across this sample there are about 100,000 clones, with 85% to 90% seen only once. The ten largest clonotypes hold approximately 0.8% of the sample. CDR1 and CDR2, per the germline V gene, are SGHRS and YFSETQ. Trimming removed 0 bases from V and 5 bases from J, leaving 11 bases between the germline ends. The CDR3 covers 15 residues, taking in both the cysteine and the phenylalanine. The read is trimmed to its CDR3 DNA, 45 bases read in frame from base 1. About this clone: The clone's antigen remains unknown. No base qualities exist here, and no much larger clone lies one base off it.

Patients with autoimmune disease history or receiving systemic immunosuppression were excluded from the trial. Peripheral blood for TCR sequencing was collected from all dose cohorts at baseline, on cycle 4 day 1, and on cycle 7 day 1. The samples were drawn from a first-in-human, open-label, multicenter phase I dose-escalation trial of ivuxolimab. The trial enrolled adults with locally advanced or metastatic head and neck squamous cell, hepatocellular, melanoma or renal cell carcinoma. CD4+ and CD8+ T cells were sorted separately from peripheral blood before TCR sequencing. The investigation overall reported the following: After ivuxolimab, more expanded clones were found on average in CD8+ T cells than in CD4+ T cells. At doses from 0.1 to 3.0 mg/kg, clonal expansion was seen in both CD4+ and CD8+ blood T cells between baseline and week 6. Low levels of normalized T-cell clonal expansion were also shown by some nonresponding patients. Antigen specificity was not determined for the clonally expanded peripheral T cells. Partial responders in the 0.1-3.0 mg/kg groups had among the lowest normalized peripheral clonal expansion, especially among CD8+ T cells.

The sequence derives from an adult with an advanced solid tumor such as melanoma, head and neck, liver or kidney cancer. The chain uses TRBV5-1 and TRBJ2-2; the D gene cannot be named for sure. The source material was CD4+ or CD8+ T cells sorted from blood, sampled in a trial of the OX40 agonist ivuxolimab. For the CDR3, the sequence is CASSLVYTPTGELFF. At the DNA level, the sequence is TGCGCCAGCAGCTTGGTGTACACTCCGACCGGGGAGCTGTTTTTT.